This T cell receptor (beta chain) appears in the sequencing data of a study of prognosis after radiotherapy for stage I lung cancer. Study-wide background: Patients received stereotactic body radiotherapy alone, with no concurrent therapy.

Study findings and constraints: Differing TRBV and TRBJ gene usage was reportedly seen between patients with and without metastases.

This clonotype was counted ten times or more. Its specificity is unknown. Germline V lookup: CDR1 LGHDT, CDR2 YNNKEL (reference sequence). Trimming removed 1 base from V and 4 bases from J, with 4 bases in between. The CDR3 has 12 amino acids. CDR3 of TCR beta was amplified from genomic DNA via a two-round multiplex PCR. The first PCR round targeted every TRBV and TRBJ gene with specific primers. Via MiXCR, TCRdb re-called the multiplex PCR reads, giving one row per CDR3 protein. Of around 13,000 distinct CDR3 sequences in the sample, around 50% were seen once. The rearrangement links TRBV3-1 to TRBJ2-5, with no clear D. Material: PBMCs, obtained before or after stereotactic body radiation therapy (not recorded which). The TCR originated in a donor older than 45 with non-small cell lung cancer. The DNA for the CDR3 is TGTGCCAGCAGCCAAGCGGCAGAGACCCAGTACTTC. Translated, it gives CASSQAAETQYF.